This is a list of T cell receptor beta chains from one sample in a study of T cell repertoires in cytomegalovirus infection. TCRdb passed the reads through MiXCR, listing each CDR3 protein once. This table holds around 210,000 distinct CDR3 sequences, 6.5% found once. What was sequenced was PBMCs. These receptors originate from a human donor in good health (CMV status not recorded). Some clones in this sample may be carry-over from other donors' samples. Both conserved end residues are part of each CDR3. The order of the fields is clone size, D gene, V gene, J gene, CDR3 DNA, CDR3 protein. A D gene is named only where the DNA matches it firmly. Clone size appears in some rows only: once, few, many, or a class for an expanded clone.

>many|TRBD1|TRBV12-3/TRBV12-4|TRBJ2-7
TGTGCCAGCAGCCGTCGGACAGGCTCCTACGAGCAGTACTTC
CASSRRTGSYEQYF
>many|NA|TRBV7-2|TRBJ1-3
TGTGCCAGCAGCTTATCAGGTCTCTCTGGAAACACCATATATTTT
CASSLSGLSGNTIYF
>few|NA|TRBV29-1|TRBJ2-1
TGCAGCGTTGAAGGTGGGGCCGGGGATTGGGCTACGTGGCAGTTCTTC
CSVEGGAGDWATWQFF
>NA|NA|TRBV3-1|TRBJ2-3
TGTGCCAGCAGCCAAGAGGCACTACCACGACAGTATTTT
CASSQEALPRQYF
>many|NA|TRBV7-2|TRBJ2-5
TGTGCCAGCAGCTTTGGTACGGTGGAGACCCAGTACTTC
CASSFGTVETQYF
>many|TRBD1|TRBV19|TRBJ1-1
TGTGCCAGTAAAGCACAGGGGGCGCTGGACACTGAAGCTTTCTTT
CASKAQGALDTEAFF
>many|NA|TRBV11-2|TRBJ2-2
TGTGCCAGCAGCTTAGGATCGGAGCTGACCGGGGAGCTGTTTTTT
CASSLGSELTGELFF
>many|TRBD1|TRBV27|TRBJ1-1
TGTGCCAGCAGTTTACAGGCAGGGGGCTTCGGAGCTTTCTTT
CASSLQAGGFGAFF
>many|NA|TRBV5-6|TRBJ2-5
TGTGCCAGCAGCTTGTTGGAGGATCCGGGGGAGACCCAGTACTTC
CASSLLEDPGETQYF
>many|TRBD1|TRBV7-6|TRBJ2-3
TGTGCCAGCAGCTTTGACAGGGGGACAGATACGCAGTATTTT
CASSFDRGTDTQYF
>many|NA|TRBV7-6|TRBJ1-1
TGTGCCAGCAGCTTAGCGCCGGGGGCAGGGGACACTGAAGCTTTCTTT
CASSLAPGAGDTEAFF
>many|NA|TRBV7-2|TRBJ2-5
TGTGCCAGCAGCCTAAGGCAGGGTAATCAAGAGACCCAGTACTTC
CASSLRQGNQETQYF
>few|NA|TRBV28|TRBJ2-1
TGTGCCAGCAGTCAGGACAACTACAATGAGCAGTTCTTC
CASSQDNYNEQFF
>many|NA|TRBV9|TRBJ1-1
TGTGCCAGCAGCATCCCCCCCGAAGCTTTCTTT
CASSIPPEAFF
>many|NA|TRBV30|TRBJ1-1
TGTGCCTGGACCCAAGGCAGGTCGAACACTGAAGCTTTCTTT
CAWTQGRSNTEAFF
>many|NA|TRBV6-2/TRBV6-3|TRBJ2-2
TGTGCCAGCAGCCGGGGACAGAACACCGGGGAGCTGTTTTTT
CASSRGQNTGELFF
>NA|NA|TRBV5-1|TRBJ2-7
TGCGCCAGCAGCCCAAAAATGATTGGGGGCTACGAGCAGTACTTC
CASSPKMIGGYEQYF
>many|NA|TRBV7-8|TRBJ1-3
TGTGCCAGCAGCTTCGGGGGATTCACAAGAAACACCATATATTTT
CASSFGGFTRNTIYF
>many|NA|TRBV7-2|TRBJ1-2
TGTGCCAGCAGCTTCGGCACAGAGCGGGGCTACACCTTC
CASSFGTERGYTF
>many|NA|TRBV28|TRBJ1-4
TGTGCCAGCAGTACAGCAGGGGAGGTTAATGAAAAACTGTTTTTT
CASSTAGEVNEKLFF
>many|TRBD1|TRBV12-3/TRBV12-4|TRBJ2-1
TGTGCCAGCAGCCGGGACAGCACTGAGCAGTTCTTC
CASSRDSTEQFF
>many|NA|TRBV30|TRBJ1-1
TGTGCCCTTGGGCCTTCGCGGAACACTGAAGCTTTCTTT
CALGPSRNTEAFF
>NA|NA|TRBV4-1|TRBJ2-1
TGCGCCAGCAGCCAAGACGGGGGGCGCCCCCAGCAGTTCTTC
CASSQDGGRPQQFF
>many|NA|TRBV28|TRBJ1-2
TGTGCCAGCAGTACCCCGGGATTCTATGGCTACACCTTC
CASSTPGFYGYTF
>many|TRBD1|TRBV7-2|TRBJ1-5
TGTGCCAGCAGCGATCGGACAGGGAATCAGCCCCAGCATTTT
CASSDRTGNQPQHF
>many|TRBD2|TRBV20-1|TRBJ2-3
TGCAGTTCTCGAGCGGGGGGGCGGGATACGCAGTATTTT
CSSRAGGRDTQYF
>many|NA|TRBV4-1|TRBJ1-2
TGCGCCAGCAGCCATGCGGTTCGGACGGAGTACTATGGCTACACCTTC
CASSHAVRTEYYGYTF
>NA|NA|TRBV30|TRBJ2-4
TGTGCCTGGAGAGCTACAGCCCTAGCCAAAAACATTCAGTACTTC
CAWRATALAKNIQYF
>many|TRBD1|TRBV11-2|TRBJ1-1
TGTGCCAGCAGCTCCCCTACCGGGACAGGGCGTGAAGCTTTCTTT
CASSSPTGTGREAFF
>many|NA|TRBV29-1|TRBJ2-1
TGCAGCGTTTCCCCCGGGGGAAGCTCCTACAATGAGCAGTTCTTC
CSVSPGGSSYNEQFF
>many|NA|TRBV7-2|TRBJ1-1
TGTGCCAGCAGCTCCAGTGTGGGCACTGAAGCTTTCTTT
CASSSSVGTEAFF
>many|NA|TRBV7-6|TRBJ2-1
TGTGCCAGCAGCAAAGGGGGGGCCCAGAAGTTCTTC
CASSKGGAQKFF
>many|NA|TRBV29-1|TRBJ1-2
TGCAGCGTTGGGGCGGAACTTAACTATGGCTACACCTTC
CSVGAELNYGYTF
>many|TRBD1|TRBV19|TRBJ1-1
TGTGCCAGTAGTACCAAGGGGACAGGTAACACTGAAGCTTTCTTT
CASSTKGTGNTEAFF
>many|TRBD1|TRBV28|TRBJ2-7
TGTGCCAGCCTGTCGGGACAGGGAGAGACCTACGAGCAGTACTTC
CASLSGQGETYEQYF
>NA|TRBD1|TRBV6-5|TRBJ2-7
TGTGCCAGCGCACAGGGGCCATACCCCTACGAGCAGTACTTC
CASAQGPYPYEQYF
>many|NA|TRBV29-1|TRBJ2-7
TGCAGCGTTGAAGCAGGGACAAGCTACGAGCAGTACTTC
CSVEAGTSYEQYF
>NA|TRBD2|TRBV7-2|TRBJ2-2
TGTACCAGCAGCTTTAGCGGGGGCCCAGGGGAGCTGTTTTTT
CTSSFSGGPGELFF
>many|TRBD2|TRBV7-2|TRBJ2-1
TGTGCCAGCAGCCGGACTAGCGGGGCGAATGAGCAGTTCTTC
CASSRTSGANEQFF
>many|NA|TRBV6-2/TRBV6-3|TRBJ2-1
TGTGCCAGCAGTTTGCGAGGGGCCTACAATGTGGAGCAGTTCTTC
CASSLRGAYNVEQFF
>many|TRBD1|TRBV24-1|TRBJ1-5
TGTGCCACCAGTGATTCCAGACAGGGACGGCGTCAGCCCCAGCATTTT
CATSDSRQGRRQPQHF
>many|TRBD1|TRBV4-3|TRBJ2-7
TGCGCCAGCAGCGTACTGACAGGGGGCTACGAGCAGTACTTC
CASSVLTGGYEQYF
>many|NA|TRBV2|TRBJ1-2
TGTGCCAGCAGTGAAGGGGACACACTAAACTATGGCTACACCTTC
CASSEGDTLNYGYTF
>many|NA|TRBV20-1|TRBJ1-5
TGCAGTGCCCTGATGTGGGGGCAGGGAGGCGTTAGCAATCAGCCCCAGCATTTT
CSALMWGQGGVSNQPQHF